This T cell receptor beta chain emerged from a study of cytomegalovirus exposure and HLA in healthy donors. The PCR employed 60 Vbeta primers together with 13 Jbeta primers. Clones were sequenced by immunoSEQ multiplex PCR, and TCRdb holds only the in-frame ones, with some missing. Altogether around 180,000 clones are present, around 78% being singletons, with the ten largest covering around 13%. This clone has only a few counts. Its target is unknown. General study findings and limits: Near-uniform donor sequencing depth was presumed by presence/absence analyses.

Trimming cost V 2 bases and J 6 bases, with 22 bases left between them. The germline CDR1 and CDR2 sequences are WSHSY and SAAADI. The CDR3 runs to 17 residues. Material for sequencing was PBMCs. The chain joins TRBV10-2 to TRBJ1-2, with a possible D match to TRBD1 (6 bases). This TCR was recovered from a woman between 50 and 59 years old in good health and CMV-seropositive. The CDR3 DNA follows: TGCGCCAGCAGTGAGGCGGGGGGCGCCCCGTTATCCGATGGCTACACCTTC. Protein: CASSEAGGAPLSDGYTF.